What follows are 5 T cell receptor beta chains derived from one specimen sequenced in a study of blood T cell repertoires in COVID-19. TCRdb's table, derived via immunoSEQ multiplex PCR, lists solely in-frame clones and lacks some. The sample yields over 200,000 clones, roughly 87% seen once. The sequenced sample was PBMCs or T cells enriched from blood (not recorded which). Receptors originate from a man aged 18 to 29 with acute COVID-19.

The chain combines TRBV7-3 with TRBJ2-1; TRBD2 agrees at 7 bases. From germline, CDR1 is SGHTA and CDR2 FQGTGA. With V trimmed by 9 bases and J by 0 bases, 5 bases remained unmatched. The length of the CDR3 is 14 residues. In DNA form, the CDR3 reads TGTGCCAGTAAACCGGGGGGCTCCTACAATGAGCAGTTCTTC. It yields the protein CASKPGGSYNEQFF.

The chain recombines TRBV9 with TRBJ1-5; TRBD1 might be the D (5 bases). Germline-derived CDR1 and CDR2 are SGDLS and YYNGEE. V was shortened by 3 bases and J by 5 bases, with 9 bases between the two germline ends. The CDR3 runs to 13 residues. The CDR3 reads CASSDGTYQPQHF. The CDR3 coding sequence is TGTGCCAGCAGCGATGGGACTTATCAGCCCCAGCATTTT.

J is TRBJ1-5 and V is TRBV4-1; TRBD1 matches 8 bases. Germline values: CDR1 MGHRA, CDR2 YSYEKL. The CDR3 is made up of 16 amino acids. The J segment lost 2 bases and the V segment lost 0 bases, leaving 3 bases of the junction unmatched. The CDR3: CASSQEGQGGNQPQHF. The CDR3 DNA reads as TGCGCCAGCAGCCAAGAAGGACAGGGTGGCAATCAGCCCCAGCATTTT.

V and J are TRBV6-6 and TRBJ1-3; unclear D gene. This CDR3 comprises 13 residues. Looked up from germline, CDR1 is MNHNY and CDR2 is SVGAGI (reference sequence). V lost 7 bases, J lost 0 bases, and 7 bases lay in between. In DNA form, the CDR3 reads TGTGCCAGCAAGGAGGCCTCTGGAAACACCATATATTTT. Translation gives CASKEASGNTIYF.

The CDR3 region has the DNA TGTGCCAGCAGCTTAGGATATCGGACACTCCAAGAGACCCAGTACTTC. This codes for CASSLGYRTLQETQYF. The chain has TRBV7-8 and TRBJ2-5, with D maybe TRBD1 (5 bases). The CDR3 contains 16 residues. V gave up 1 base and J gave up 1 base, with 13 bases separating them. Germline CDR1 and CDR2: SGHVS and FQNEAQ.